A selection of T cell receptor beta chains follows, all from one sample in a study of cytomegalovirus exposure and HLA in healthy donors. Clones were sequenced by immunoSEQ multiplex PCR, and TCRdb holds only the in-frame ones, with some missing. The sample features roughly 41,000 clones, with 0.9% to 1.2% in its top ten. The sequencing input was PBMCs. Receptor source: a woman aged 35 to 49 in good health and CMV-seronegative. Each CDR3 is given with its conserved first and last residue. Each record gives: V gene, D gene, J gene, CDR3 protein, CDR3 DNA. The D gene is left open where the match is weak.

>TRBV18|TRBD2|TRBJ2-1
CASSPIAGAYNEQFF
TGTGCCAGCTCACCAATAGCGGGAGCTTACAATGAGCAGTTCTTC
>TRBV5-4|NA|TRBJ2-3
CASSLAIGASTDTQYF
TGTGCCAGCAGCTTGGCCATCGGTGCTAGCACAGATACGCAGTATTTT
>TRBV6-6|TRBD1|TRBJ2-7
CASSYSRQGPNEQYF
TGTGCCAGCAGTTACTCGAGACAGGGACCTAACGAGCAGTACTTC
>TRBV7-6|NA|TRBJ2-5
CASSHLIARGSEETQYF
TGTGCCAGCAGCCACCTCATAGCGCGAGGGTCCGAAGAGACCCAGTACTTC
>TRBV6-5|TRBD2|TRBJ2-7
CASRDPSSGGYEQYF
TGTGCCAGCAGAGACCCCTCTAGCGGGGGGTACGAGCAGTACTTC
>TRBV20-1|NA|TRBJ2-7
CSASPVYEQYF
TGCAGTGCTAGCCCCGTCTACGAGCAGTACTTC
>TRBV7-9|NA|TRBJ2-2
CASSLLGADGELFF
TGTGCCAGCAGCTTACTGGGGGCTGACGGGGAGCTGTTTTTT
>TRBV13|TRBD2|TRBJ2-1
CASRPGTSGLNEQFF
TGTGCCAGCAGGCCCGGGACTAGCGGACTTAATGAGCAGTTCTTC
>TRBV27|NA|TRBJ2-2
CASSRILPKNTGELFF
TGTGCCAGCAGTCGCATACTACCGAAGAACACCGGGGAGCTGTTTTTT
>TRBV9|TRBD2|TRBJ2-1
CASSVLSTSGVDNEQFF
TGTGCCAGCAGCGTACTTTCTACTAGCGGGGTCGACAATGAGCAGTTCTTC
>TRBV29-1|NA|TRBJ2-2
CSAMAGTGELFF
TGCAGCGCCATGGCAGGGACCGGGGAGCTGTTTTTT
>TRBV4-3|NA|TRBJ1-4
CASSQALTGKEKLFF
TGCGCCAGCAGCCAAGCCCTCACAGGGAAAGAAAAACTGTTTTTT
>TRBV7-6|TRBD1|TRBJ1-1
CASSFDRVNTEAFF
TGTGCCAGCAGCTTCGACAGGGTGAACACTGAAGCTTTCTTT
>TRBV29-1|TRBD2|TRBJ2-5
CSVEDFPGLVGQETQYF
TGCAGCGTTGAAGATTTCCCTGGACTAGTTGGACAAGAGACCCAGTACTTC
>TRBV7-2|NA|TRBJ1-1
CASRLGGLTEAFF
TGTGCCAGCAGATTGGGGGGGCTCACTGAAGCTTTCTTT
>TRBV7-2|TRBD1|TRBJ1-2
CASGRRGGMNYGYTF
TGTGCCAGCGGACGGAGAGGGGGCATGAACTATGGCTACACCTTC
>TRBV18|NA|TRBJ1-1
CASSPRAAGGGDTEAFF
TGTGCCAGCTCACCGAGAGCAGCTGGGGGAGGGGACACTGAAGCTTTCTTT
>TRBV19|NA|TRBJ1-2
CASSMEWDFGYTF
TGTGCCAGTAGTATGGAATGGGACTTCGGCTACACCTTC
>TRBV14|NA|TRBJ1-2
CASSPLDSNGYTF
TGTGCCAGCAGCCCGCTGGACAGTAATGGCTACACCTTC
>TRBV5-4|NA|TRBJ2-3
CASSLELYTDTQYF
TGTGCCAGCAGCTTGGAGCTATACACAGATACGCAGTATTTT
>TRBV10-3|TRBD1|TRBJ1-2
CAISESGGSAYGYTF
TGTGCCATCAGTGAGTCAGGGGGCAGTGCCTATGGCTACACCTTC
>TRBV4-3|NA|TRBJ2-5
CASSQDCNSEQETQYF
TGCGCCAGCAGCCAAGATTGCAATAGCGAACAAGAGACCCAGTACTTC
>TRBV5-1|NA|TRBJ1-2
CASSGNREYGYTF
TGCGCCAGCAGCGGTAACAGGGAATATGGCTACACCTTC
>TRBV7-2|TRBD1|TRBJ1-2
CASSLGTGGNYGYTF
TGTGCCAGCAGCTTAGGGACAGGGGGAAACTATGGCTACACCTTC
>TRBV4-3|NA|TRBJ1-3
CASSQAGTGNTIYF
TGCGCCAGCAGCCAGGCCGGGACTGGAAACACCATATATTTT
>TRBV9|NA|TRBJ2-7
CASSVSSAGPYEQYF
TGTGCCAGCAGCGTTTCCTCGGCGGGTCCCTACGAGCAGTACTTC
>TRBV28|NA|TRBJ2-3
CASSGIRGVSTDTQYF
TGTGCCAGCAGTGGTATCAGGGGGGTCAGCACAGATACGCAGTATTTT
>TRBV4-1|NA|TRBJ2-5
CASSQRRQETQYF
TGCGCCAGCAGCCAAAGGAGGCAAGAGACCCAGTACTTC
>TRBV7-9|TRBD2|TRBJ2-5
CASSPLLAGVETQYF
TGTGCCAGCAGCCCGTTACTAGCGGGAGTAGAGACCCAGTACTTC
>TRBV5-1|TRBD1|TRBJ2-7
CASSLEGQGIQSSYEQYF
TGCGCCAGCAGCTTGGAGGGACAGGGAATCCAAAGCTCCTACGAGCAGTACTTC
>TRBV19|NA|TRBJ2-6
CASSIRGLGANVLTF
TGTGCCAGTAGTATCAGGGGTCTGGGGGCCAACGTCCTGACTTTC
>TRBV2|NA|TRBJ2-7
CASRRGTEDYEQYF
TGTGCCAGCAGGAGGGGGACCGAAGACTACGAGCAGTACTTC
>TRBV19|NA|TRBJ1-5
CASSIDREGRFNQPQHF
TGTGCCAGTAGTATAGATCGGGAGGGGCGCTTCAATCAGCCCCAGCATTTT
>TRBV6-5|TRBD1|TRBJ2-7
CASSIGQGGRDEQYF
TGTGCCAGCAGTATTGGACAGGGAGGTCGAGACGAGCAGTACTTC
>TRBV30|NA|TRBJ2-3
CAWSVVGAGDTQYF
TGTGCCTGGAGTGTAGTAGGGGCCGGAGATACGCAGTATTTT
>TRBV6-5|TRBD1|TRBJ1-2
CATRTGGQANYGYTF
TGTGCCACACGGACAGGGGGGCAGGCTAACTATGGCTACACCTTC
>TRBV4-3|NA|TRBJ2-1
CASSQGTLHYNEQFF
TGCGCCAGCAGCCAAGGAACACTACACTACAATGAGCAGTTCTTC
>TRBV6-5|NA|TRBJ2-1
CASSYLGGEQFF
TGTGCCAGCAGTTACCTAGGAGGGGAGCAGTTCTTC
>TRBV6-5|NA|TRBJ1-1
CASSYIRGYTEAFF
TGTGCCAGCAGTTACATCCGGGGTTACACTGAAGCTTTCTTT
>TRBV4-3|NA|TRBJ2-7
CASSPFVGGPEQYF
TGCGCCAGCAGCCCGTTTGTAGGGGGACCCGAGCAGTACTTC
>TRBV19|TRBD1|TRBJ1-5
CASTPDRGDQPQHF
TGTGCCAGTACCCCAGACAGGGGGGACCAGCCCCAGCATTTT
>TRBV6-1|TRBD1|TRBJ2-3
CASLPPGQGLDTQYF
TGTGCCAGCCTACCGCCGGGACAGGGGTTAGATACGCAGTATTTT
>TRBV4-2|NA|TRBJ1-2
CASSQDTSYGYTF
TGTGCCAGCAGCCAAGATACAAGCTATGGCTACACCTTC
>TRBV5-5|NA|TRBJ2-1
CASSLESGSNEQFF
TGTGCCAGCAGCTTGGAGTCGGGGAGTAATGAGCAGTTCTTC
>TRBV18|NA|TRBJ2-2
CASYTSGPNTGELFF
TGTGCCAGCTACACCAGCGGTCCGAACACCGGGGAGCTGTTTTTT
>TRBV9|TRBD2|TRBJ2-1
CASSVDPVGTSQTDNNEQFF
TGTGCCAGCAGCGTGGATCCGGTTGGGACTAGCCAAACCGACAACAATGAGCAGTTCTTC
>TRBV14|NA|TRBJ2-3
CASSQDAGAGTDTQYF
TGTGCCAGCAGCCAAGATGCAGGGGCCGGCACAGATACGCAGTATTTT
>TRBV6-1|TRBD1|TRBJ1-5
CASSAETGHQPQHF
TGTGCCAGCAGTGCGGAGACAGGGCATCAGCCCCAGCATTTT
>TRBV2|TRBD1|TRBJ2-3
CASSGQGLTTDTQYF
TGTGCCAGCAGCGGACAGGGGCTTACCACAGATACGCAGTATTTT
>TRBV27|TRBD1|TRBJ1-2
CASSLGDRNYGYTF
TGTGCCAGCAGTTTAGGGGACAGGAACTATGGCTACACCTTC
>TRBV7-9|TRBD1|TRBJ2-7
CASSDGTGKFYEQYF
TGTGCCAGCAGCGACGGGACAGGTAAATTCTACGAGCAGTACTTC